This T cell receptor (beta chain) stems from a study of human T cells and chemical hapten exposure. The overall study: Researchers reported sensitizing a roughly 2 cm by roughly 2 cm upper inner arm skin site with 2% DPC. The patients were mostly female; they had alopecia areata, totalis or universalis.

In TCRdb, the RACE reads were re-called with MiXCR into one record per CDR3 protein. The sample includes 150,000 or so distinct CDR3 sequences, about 14% of them seen just once. The time point denotes: patch test 1, 2 weeks after DPC sensitization. Treatment indicated: therapeutic diphenylcyclopropenone sensitization with weekly scalp DPC. Unfractionated whole blood was the source of the extracted total RNA. With V trimmed by 5 bases and J by 0 bases, 0 bases remained unmatched. The CDR3 runs 13 residues. Germline-derived CDR1 and CDR2 are GTSNPN and SVGIG (reference sequence). At least ten counts were recorded for this clonotype.

This sample comprised whole blood, obtained in connection with sensitization to the hapten diphenylcyclopropenone (DPC). This TCR derives from a woman under 40 with alopecia areata. Some clones in this sample may be carry-over from other donors' samples. This sequence joins TRBV30 and TRBJ2-1, with 8 bases aligning to TRBD1. The DNA of the CDR3 is TGTGCCTGGGACAGGGGCTCCTACAATGAGCAGTTCTTC. It is translated as CAWDRGSYNEQFF.